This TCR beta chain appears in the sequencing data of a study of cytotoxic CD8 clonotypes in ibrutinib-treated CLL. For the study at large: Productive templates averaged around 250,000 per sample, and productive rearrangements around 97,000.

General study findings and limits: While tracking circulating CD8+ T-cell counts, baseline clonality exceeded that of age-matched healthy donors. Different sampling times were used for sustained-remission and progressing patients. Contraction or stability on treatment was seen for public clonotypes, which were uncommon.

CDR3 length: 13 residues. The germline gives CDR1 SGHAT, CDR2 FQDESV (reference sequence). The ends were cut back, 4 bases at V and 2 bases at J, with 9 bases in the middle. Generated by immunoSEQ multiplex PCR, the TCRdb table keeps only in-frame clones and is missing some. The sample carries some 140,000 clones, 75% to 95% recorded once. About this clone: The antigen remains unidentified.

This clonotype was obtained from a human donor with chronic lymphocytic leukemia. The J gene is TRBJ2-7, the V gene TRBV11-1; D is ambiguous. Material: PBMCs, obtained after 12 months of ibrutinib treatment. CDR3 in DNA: TGTGCCAGCAGCTCGGACGGAACCTACGAGCAGTACTTC. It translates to CASSSDGTYEQYF.